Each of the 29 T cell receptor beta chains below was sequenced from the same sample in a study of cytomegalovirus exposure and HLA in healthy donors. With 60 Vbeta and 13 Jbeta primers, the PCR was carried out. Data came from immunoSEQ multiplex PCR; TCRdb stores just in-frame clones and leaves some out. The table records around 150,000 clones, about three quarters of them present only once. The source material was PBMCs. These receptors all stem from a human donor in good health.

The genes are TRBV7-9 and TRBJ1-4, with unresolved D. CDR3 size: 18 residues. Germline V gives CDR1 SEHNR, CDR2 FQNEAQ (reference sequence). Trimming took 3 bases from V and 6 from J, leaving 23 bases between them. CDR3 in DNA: TGTGCCAGCAGCTTCCTTACCGAAAGCGAGGCCTCTTATGAAAAACTGTTTTTT. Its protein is CASSFLTESEASYEKLFF.

CDR3 loop: CASSPSGRGETQYF. The CDR3 nucleotides read TGCGCCAGCAGTCCTAGCGGGAGAGGCGAGACCCAGTACTTC. The chain uses TRBV10-2 and TRBJ2-5, with TRBD2 identical over 10 bases. The CDR3 extends over 14 amino acids. CDR1 and CDR2 (germline): WSHSY, SAAADI. With 5 bases clipped from V and 5 bases from J, the junction kept 5 bases outside the gene matches.

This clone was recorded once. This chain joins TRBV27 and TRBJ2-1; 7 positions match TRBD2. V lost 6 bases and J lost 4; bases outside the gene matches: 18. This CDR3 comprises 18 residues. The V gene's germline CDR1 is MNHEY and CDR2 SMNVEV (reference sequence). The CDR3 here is CASSALIFGGRGYNEQFF. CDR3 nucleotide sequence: TGTGCCAGCAGCGCCCTAATATTCGGCGGGAGAGGATACAATGAGCAGTTCTTC.

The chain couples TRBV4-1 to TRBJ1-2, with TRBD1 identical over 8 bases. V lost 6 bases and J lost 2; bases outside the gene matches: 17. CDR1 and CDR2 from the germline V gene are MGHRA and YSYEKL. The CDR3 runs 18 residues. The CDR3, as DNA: TGCGCCAGCAGAAAGCCGGCGGACAGGGAGGGAAAAAACTATGGCTACACCTTC. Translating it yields CASRKPADREGKNYGYTF.

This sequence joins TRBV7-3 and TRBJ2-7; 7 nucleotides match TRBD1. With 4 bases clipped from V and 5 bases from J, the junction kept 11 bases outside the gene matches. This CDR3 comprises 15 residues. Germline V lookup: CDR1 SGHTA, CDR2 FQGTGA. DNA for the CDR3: TGTGCCAGCAGCTCAGCAAGGACAGGTTTCGACGAGCAGTACTTC. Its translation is CASSSARTGFDEQYF.

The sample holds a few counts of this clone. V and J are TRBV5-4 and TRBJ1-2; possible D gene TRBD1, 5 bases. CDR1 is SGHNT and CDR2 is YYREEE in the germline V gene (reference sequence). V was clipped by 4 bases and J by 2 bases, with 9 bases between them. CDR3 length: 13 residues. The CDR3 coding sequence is TGTGCCAGCAGCCCCGACAGAAACTATGGCTACACCTTC. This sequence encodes CASSPDRNYGYTF.

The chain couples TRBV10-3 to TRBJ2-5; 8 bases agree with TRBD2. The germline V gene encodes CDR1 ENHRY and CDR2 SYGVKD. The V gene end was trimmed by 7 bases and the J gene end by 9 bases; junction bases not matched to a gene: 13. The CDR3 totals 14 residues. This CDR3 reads CAIMDGLAGSPQYF. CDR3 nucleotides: TGTGCCATCATGGACGGACTAGCAGGGTCCCCCCAGTACTTC.

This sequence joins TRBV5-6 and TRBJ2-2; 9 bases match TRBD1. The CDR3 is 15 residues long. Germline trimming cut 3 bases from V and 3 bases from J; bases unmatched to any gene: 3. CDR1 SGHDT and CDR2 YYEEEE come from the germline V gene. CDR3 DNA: TGTGCCAGCAGCTACGGGACAGGGCACACCGGGGAGCTGTTTTTT. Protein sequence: CASSYGTGHTGELFF.

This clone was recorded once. CDR3 bases: TGTGCCAGCAGCGGCCGGATAGCGGGGGGGCCGAAAGGTGGGGCCAACGTCCTGACTTTC. Translation: CASSGRIAGGPKGGANVLTF. The rearrangement uses TRBV7-6 and TRBJ2-6, with 11 nucleotides matching TRBD2. CDR3 length: 20 amino acids. Germline CDR1 reads SGHVS; CDR2 reads FNYEAQ. After removal of 5 bases from V and 3 bases from J, the junction contained 15 bases not matched to a gene.

CDR3 amino acids: CASSLEGARSVGYNSPLHF. In DNA, the CDR3 is TGTGCCAGCAGTTTAGAGGGGGCGCGATCTGTCGGCTATAATTCACCCCTCCACTTT. This chain uses TRBV28 with TRBJ1-6; the match to TRBD1 covers 7 bases. CDR1 MDHEN and CDR2 SYDVKM come from the germline V gene. The CDR3 length is 19 residues. V gave up 2 bases and J gave up 3 bases; unmatched junction bases: 13.

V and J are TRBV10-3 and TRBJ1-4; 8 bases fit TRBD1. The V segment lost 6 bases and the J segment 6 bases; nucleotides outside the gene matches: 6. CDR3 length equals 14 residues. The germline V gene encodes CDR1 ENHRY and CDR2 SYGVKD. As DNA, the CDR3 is TGTGCCATCAGCCAGGGGGCTCTGGATGAAAAACTGTTTTTT. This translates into CAISQGALDEKLFF.

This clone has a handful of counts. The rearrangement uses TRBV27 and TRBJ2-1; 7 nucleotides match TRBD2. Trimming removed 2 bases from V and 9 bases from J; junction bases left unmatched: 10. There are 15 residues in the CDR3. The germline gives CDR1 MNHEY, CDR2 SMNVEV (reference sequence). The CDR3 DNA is TGTGCCAGCAGTTTAATAAGGACTAGACAATCTGAGCAGTTCTTC. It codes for CASSLIRTRQSEQFF.

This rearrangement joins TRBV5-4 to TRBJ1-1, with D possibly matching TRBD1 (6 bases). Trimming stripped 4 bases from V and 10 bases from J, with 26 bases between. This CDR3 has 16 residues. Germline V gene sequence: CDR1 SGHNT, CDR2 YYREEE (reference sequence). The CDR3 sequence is CASSPLGAPGADGAFF. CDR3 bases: TGTGCCAGCAGCCCGCTAGGGGCCCCAGGGGCCGATGGAGCTTTCTTT.

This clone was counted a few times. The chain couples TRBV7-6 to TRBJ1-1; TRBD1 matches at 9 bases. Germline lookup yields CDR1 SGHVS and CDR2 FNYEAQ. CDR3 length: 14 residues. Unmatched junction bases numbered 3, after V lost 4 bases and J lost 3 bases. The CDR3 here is CASSYRGPDTEAFF. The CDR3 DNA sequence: TGTGCCAGCAGCTACAGGGGGCCAGACACTGAAGCTTTCTTT.

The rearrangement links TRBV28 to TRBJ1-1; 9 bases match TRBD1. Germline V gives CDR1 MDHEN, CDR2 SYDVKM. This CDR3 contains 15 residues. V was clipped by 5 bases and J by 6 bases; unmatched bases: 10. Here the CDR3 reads CASSLTGGLSSEAFF. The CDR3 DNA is TGTGCCAGCAGTCTTACAGGGGGCCTTAGCTCTGAAGCTTTCTTT.

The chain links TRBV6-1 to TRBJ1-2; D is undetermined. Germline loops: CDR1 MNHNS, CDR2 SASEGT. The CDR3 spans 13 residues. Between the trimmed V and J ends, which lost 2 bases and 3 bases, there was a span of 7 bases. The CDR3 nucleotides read TGTGCCAGCAGTGAAAACAGAGACTATGGCTACACCTTC. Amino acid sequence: CASSENRDYGYTF.

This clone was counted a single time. CDR3 loop: CSVESAGPGELFF. CDR3 nucleotides: TGCAGCGTTGAGTCCGCGGGGCCGGGGGAGCTGTTTTTT. The chain uses TRBV29-1 and TRBJ2-2, with a tentative D call TRBD2 (6 bases). The CDR3 runs 13 residues. The germline V and J ends were trimmed by 3 bases and 8 bases, with 13 bases remaining between them. The germline V gene encodes CDR1 SQVTM and CDR2 ANQGSEA.

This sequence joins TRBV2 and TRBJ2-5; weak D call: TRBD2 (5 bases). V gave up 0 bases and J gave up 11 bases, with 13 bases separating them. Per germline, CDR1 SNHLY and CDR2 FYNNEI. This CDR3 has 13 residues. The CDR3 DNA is TGTGCCAGCAGTGAAGCTCTCGACTGGAGGCAGTACTTC. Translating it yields CASSEALDWRQYF.

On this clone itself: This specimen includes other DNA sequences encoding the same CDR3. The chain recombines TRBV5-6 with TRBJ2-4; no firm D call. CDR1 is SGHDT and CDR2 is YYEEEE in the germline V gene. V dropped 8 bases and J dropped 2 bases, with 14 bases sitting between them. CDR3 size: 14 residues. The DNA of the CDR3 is TGTGCCAGTAGCCCGCGAGTAACCAAAAACATTCAGTACTTC. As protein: CASSPRVTKNIQYF.

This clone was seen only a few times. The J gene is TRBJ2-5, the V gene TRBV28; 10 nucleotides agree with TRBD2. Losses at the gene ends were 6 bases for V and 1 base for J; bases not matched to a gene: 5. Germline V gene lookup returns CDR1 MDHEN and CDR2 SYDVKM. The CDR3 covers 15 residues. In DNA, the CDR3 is TGTGCCAGCAGCTTACTAGCGGGGCCCCAAGAGACCCAGTACTTC. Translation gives CASSLLAGPQETQYF.

CDR3: CASRELAGEADTQYF. The CDR3 region has the DNA TGTGCCAGCAGAGAACTAGCGGGAGAGGCAGATACGCAGTATTTT. V is TRBV2 and J is TRBJ2-3; 11 positions match TRBD2. Looked up from germline, CDR1 is SNHLY and CDR2 is FYNNEI. V shed 6 bases, J shed 4 bases, and the junction held 6 bases outside the gene matches. CDR3 length: 15 amino acids. The variable domain in full, with the rest retrieved from reference TRBV2 and TRBJ2-3, is EPEVTQTPSHQVTQMGQEVILRCVPISNHLYFYWYRQILGQKVEFLVSFYNNEISEKSEIFDDQFSVERPDGSNFTLKIRSTKLEDSAMYFCASRELAGEADTQYFGPGTRLTVL.

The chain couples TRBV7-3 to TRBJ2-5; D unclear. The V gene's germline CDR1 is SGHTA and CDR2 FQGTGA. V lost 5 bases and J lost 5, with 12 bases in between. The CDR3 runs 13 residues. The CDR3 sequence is CASSVNNLETQYF. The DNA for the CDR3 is TGTGCCAGCAGCGTAAATAACTTGGAGACCCAGTACTTC.

The CDR3 spells CASSRLVAGELFF. The CDR3 DNA reads as TGTGCCAGCAGCAGACTAGTTGCCGGGGAGCTGTTTTTT. The chain links TRBV7-9 to TRBJ2-2; TRBD2 might be the D (6 bases). The V and J ends lost 5 bases and 6 bases respectively, with 10 bases between them. Germline CDR1 reads SEHNR; CDR2 reads FQNEAQ (reference sequence). CDR3 length: 13 residues.

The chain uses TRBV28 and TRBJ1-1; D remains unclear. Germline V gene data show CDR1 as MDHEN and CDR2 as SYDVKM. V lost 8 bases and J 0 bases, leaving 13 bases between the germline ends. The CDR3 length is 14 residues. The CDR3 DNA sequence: TGTGCCAGCTTCTCTGGGCAAATGAACACTGAAGCTTTCTTT. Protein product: CASFSGQMNTEAFF.

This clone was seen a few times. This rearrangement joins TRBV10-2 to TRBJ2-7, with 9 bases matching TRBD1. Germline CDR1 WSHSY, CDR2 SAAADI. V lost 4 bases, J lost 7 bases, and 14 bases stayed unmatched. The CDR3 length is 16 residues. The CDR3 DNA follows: TGCGCCAGCAGTGGGGCGGTCCGGACAGGGGTGTATGAGCAGTACTTC. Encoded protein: CASSGAVRTGVYEQYF.

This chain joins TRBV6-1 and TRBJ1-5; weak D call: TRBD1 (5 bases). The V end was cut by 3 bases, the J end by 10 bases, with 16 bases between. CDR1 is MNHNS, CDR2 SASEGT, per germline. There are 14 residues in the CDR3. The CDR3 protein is CASSDTGPQGPQHF. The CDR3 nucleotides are TGTGCCAGCAGTGATACGGGCCCGCAGGGCCCCCAGCATTTT.

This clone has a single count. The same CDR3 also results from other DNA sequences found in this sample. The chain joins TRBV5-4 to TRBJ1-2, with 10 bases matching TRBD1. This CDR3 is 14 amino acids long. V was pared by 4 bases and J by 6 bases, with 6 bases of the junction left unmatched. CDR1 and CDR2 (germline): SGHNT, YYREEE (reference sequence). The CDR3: CASSVAGTGDGYTF. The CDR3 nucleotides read TGTGCCAGCAGCGTCGCCGGGACAGGGGATGGCTACACCTTC.

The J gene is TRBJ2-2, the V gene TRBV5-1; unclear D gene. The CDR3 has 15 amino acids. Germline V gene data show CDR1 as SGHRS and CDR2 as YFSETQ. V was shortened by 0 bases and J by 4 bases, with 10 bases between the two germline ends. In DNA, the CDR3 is TGCGCCAGCAGCTTGGAGGCAGGCTTCACCGGGGAGCTGTTTTTT. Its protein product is CASSLEAGFTGELFF.

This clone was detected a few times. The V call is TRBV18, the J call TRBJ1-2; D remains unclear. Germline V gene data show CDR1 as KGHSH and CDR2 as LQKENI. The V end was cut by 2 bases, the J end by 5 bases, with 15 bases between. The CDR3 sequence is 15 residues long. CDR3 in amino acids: CASSPGDGRRYGYTF. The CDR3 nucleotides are TGTGCCAGCTCACCAGGCGACGGAAGGAGATATGGCTACACCTTC.